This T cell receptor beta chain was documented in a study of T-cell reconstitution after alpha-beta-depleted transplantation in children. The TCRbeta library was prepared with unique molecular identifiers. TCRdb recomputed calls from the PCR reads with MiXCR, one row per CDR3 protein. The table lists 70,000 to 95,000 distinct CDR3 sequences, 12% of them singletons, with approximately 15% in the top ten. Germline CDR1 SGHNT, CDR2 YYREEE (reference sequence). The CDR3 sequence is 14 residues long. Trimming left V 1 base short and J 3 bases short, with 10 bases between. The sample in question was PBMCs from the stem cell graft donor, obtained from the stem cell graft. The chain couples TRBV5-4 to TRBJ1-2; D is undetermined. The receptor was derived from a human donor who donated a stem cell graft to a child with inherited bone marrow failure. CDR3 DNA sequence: TGTGCCAGCAGCTTGTGGGCGGGAGACTATGGCTACACCTTC. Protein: CASSLWAGDYGYTF.